This TCR beta chain emerged from a study of T cell responses to AZD1222 COVID-19 vaccine (dated by TCRdb to the early 2020s). About the investigation overall: TCR sequencing covered approximately 230 trial participants: 207 given two doses of AZD1222 and about 26 given two doses of MenACWY control vaccine. Trial participants were enrolled into age subgroups of 18-55, 56-69 and 70-plus years, which contained about 150, 27 and 61 TCR-sequenced participants, respectively.

General conclusions and limits of the study: Conclusions about previously exposed vaccinees were limited because only a handful of AZD1222 recipients were SARS-CoV-2 seropositive at baseline. After two AZD1222 doses, both the breadth and the depth of spike-specific TCRs were significantly higher than at day 0 and than in MenACWY recipients. Participants were mostly white British and included more females than males, and it was suggested by the authors that clonal diversity may have been underestimated. No day 14 peak-response samples were available, so repertoires were characterized only after the peak T cell response. Reportedly, almost half of the unique spike-specific TCRs recognized epitopes lying outside the regions that are mutated in the B.1.351 and B.1.1.7 variants. The whole spike protein was spanned by vaccine-associated CD4 TCRs, and dominant responses were seen in regions 160-218 and 743-854. In the small 56-69-year group, the increase in depth fell short of significance, most likely because of low power.

What the time point label conveys for this sample: about 28 days (+/-7) after the second vaccine dose. AZD1222 recipients with second doses at about 4 weeks or about 12 weeks were pooled, because spike-specific TCR depth and breadth did not differ between schedules. Vaccinee samples were obtained from the UK trials COV001 and COV002, which included a single-blind randomized controlled phase 2/3 trial of AZD1222 (ChAdOx1 nCoV-19) in healthy adults. For TCRbeta chain sequencing, PBMC samples were collected from trial participants at day 0 and at day 28 after the second dose. This clone was counted once. The clone's antigen remains unknown. No per-base quality is available; no much larger clone lies one base away. The CDR3 regions of human TCRbeta chains were subjected to immunosequencing. Processing in the source paper ran as follows. Repertoire TCRs were matched against a reference library of SARS-CoV-2-specific TCRs generated with the MIRA antigen-specificity platform. Breadth was defined as the fraction of unique TCRs that were SARS-CoV-2-associated, and depth was defined as the fraction of total T cells that were SARS-CoV-2-associated. Using the MIRA data, each spike-specific TCR was mapped to the spike region that the TCR reacts to and placed in a CD4 or CD8 class. Log10-transformed breadth and depth values were compared by one-way ANOVA with Sidak's multiple comparisons tests. This is the immuneACCESS table as TCRdb keeps it, with only in-frame sequences that have V and J called. A part of the clones is gone; compared with another copy, unresolved V genes explain less than half, and the rest is unexplained. V, J and clone size were drawn from that table, and D and trimming were deduced from the DNA. This sample is represented by more than 120,000 clones; about 90% of them were singletons. The ten largest clones capture less than 9.5% of the sample.

The CDR3 runs 14 residues from the cysteine to the phenylalanine. Only CDR3 DNA is held: 42 bases, read in frame from base 1. A distance of 12 bases separates the germline ends of V and J, which lose 4 bases and 6 bases respectively. Via the germline V gene (reference sequence), CDR1 is MNHEY and CDR2 SMNVEV. The chain is encoded by TRBV27 joined to TRBJ1-4; the D gene assignment is ambiguous. The starting material was peripheral blood, obtained 28 days after the second AZD1222 dose. The origin of this receptor is an adult who received the AZD1222 COVID-19 vaccine. The CDR3 amino acid sequence is: CASSSLGPYEKLFF. The sequenced DNA is TGTGCCAGCAGTTCACTAGGGCCTTATGAAAAACTGTTTTTT.